The source of this T cell receptor (beta chain) is a study of post-analysis software for immune sequencing data (dated by TCRdb to between 2014 and 2017). Broadly, across the study: The recorded disease courses included relapsing-remitting, secondary progressive and progressive-relapsing multiple sclerosis, and some patients had no subtype annotation. The patient repertoires were set against 11 previously published healthy control repertoires from donors whose ages ranged from roughly 6 to 27 years. A subset of samples was prepared in parallel using single-end sample barcoding, then pooled and co-amplified after Illumina adapter ligation.

Overall study results and their limits: Patients showed significantly higher frequencies than controls for about 5 TRBV segments, among them TRBV5-6, TRBV5-1 and TRBV20-1. Normalized Chao1 diversity was significantly lower in multiple sclerosis patients than controls, suggesting substantial peripheral T-cell clonal expansion. Strong co-clustering of samples prepared in the same batch was shown by direct clustering with F measure, prompting a batch-effect correction. The control group was slightly older than the multiple sclerosis patient group.

A note on this clonotype: What antigen it recognizes has not been identified. It has no much larger one-base neighbor in the sample; base qualities were not kept.

Its CDR3 holds 14 amino acids, cysteine through phenylalanine. The CDR3 DNA has 42 bases and is translated from base 1. The germline ends are 10 bases apart after V is trimmed by 6 bases and J by 0 bases. The library was prepared using PCR. The instrument given in TCRdb is Illumina HiSeq 2500. Unique molecular identifiers were incorporated into TCR beta cDNA libraries to reduce PCR and sequencing biases. Per 1 to 10 million input T cells, roughly 0.5 million cDNA molecules were obtained, such that each molecule approximated one T cell. The patient libraries were prepared and sequenced with the same protocol used for the earlier healthy control dataset. Within a given batch, samples were prepared together, multiplexed and sequenced on the same HiSeq lane. As for the authors' bioinformatics: Raw barcoded reads were processed with MIGEC, discarding single-read molecular identifier groups before consensus assembly and CDR3 extraction. Clonotype tables were post-analysed with VDJtools, normalizing diversity by down-sampling all datasets to the smallest sample size. To correct batch-related cross-sample contamination, repertoire overlap clustering matched CDR3 amino acid sequences but not nucleotide sequences. TCRdb handled the public reads itself, with Q25 trimming in fastp and clone calling in MiXCR, and kept productive beta chains. Under each unique CDR3 protein, matching rows form one entry showing the most common genes and DNA. TCRdb's processing, not the authors', yielded these V and J calls. The sample profile shows 350,000 to 450,000 distinct CDR3 sequences; less than 40% of them were found once. Over 10% of the sample comes from the top ten.

To demonstrate the VDJtools post-analysis software, the study profiled TCR beta repertoires from the peripheral blood of under 15 young patients with multiple sclerosis. The patients with multiple sclerosis were children and adolescents between roughly 6 and 15 years of age. Sequenced: blood. The chain employs TRBV12-3 or TRBV12-4 and TRBJ2-3; the D gene could be TRBD1 or TRBD2, each one agreeing over 5 bases. The TCR sequence derives from a girl aged 5-17 years with multiple sclerosis. The CDR3 region reads CASRPGRSTDTQYF. The DNA is as follows: TGTGCCAGCAGACCGGGACGCAGCACAGATACGCAGTATTTT.